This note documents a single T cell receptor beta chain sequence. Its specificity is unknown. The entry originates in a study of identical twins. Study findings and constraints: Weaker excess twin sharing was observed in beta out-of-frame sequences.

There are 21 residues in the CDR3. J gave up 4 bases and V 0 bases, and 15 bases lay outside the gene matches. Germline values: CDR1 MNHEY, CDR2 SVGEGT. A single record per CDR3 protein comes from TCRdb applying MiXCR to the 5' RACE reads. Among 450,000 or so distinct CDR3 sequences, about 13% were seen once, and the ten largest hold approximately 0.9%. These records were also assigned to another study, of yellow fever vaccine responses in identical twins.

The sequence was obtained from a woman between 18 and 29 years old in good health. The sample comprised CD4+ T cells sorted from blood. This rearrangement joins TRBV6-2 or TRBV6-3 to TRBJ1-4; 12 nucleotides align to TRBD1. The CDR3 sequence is CASSYSMISGTGGGGNEKLFF. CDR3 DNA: TGTGCCAGCAGTTACTCGATGATCTCCGGGACAGGGGGCGGTGGTAATGAAAAACTGTTTTTT.